The 8 T cell receptor beta chains in this list originate from one sample, sequenced in a study of T cell repertoires in cytomegalovirus infection. TCRdb re-analysed the reads in MiXCR, keeping a single row per CDR3 protein. The sample lists fewer than 400,000 distinct CDR3 sequences, over 15% occurring once. The sequenced material came from PBMCs. The receptor set was obtained from a human donor in good health (CMV status not recorded). Some clones in this sample may be carry-over from other donors' samples.

This clonotype occurred a few times. The chain is built from TRBV7-2 and TRBJ2-7; D unresolved. The germline V gene has CDR1 SGHTA and CDR2 FQGNSA. Trimming pared 5 bases from V and 1 base from J, leaving 9 bases between. The CDR3 consists of 13 residues. DNA of the CDR3: TGTGCCAGCAGCCCCCCGATTTCCTACGAGCAGTACTTC. Protein product: CASSPPISYEQYF.

This clonotype was detected a few times. This chain links TRBV12-3 or TRBV12-4 with TRBJ2-2, with D possibly TRBD1 on 6 matching bases. The CDR3 sequence is 19 residues long. With 0 bases removed from V and 0 bases from J, the gap between germline ends came to 17 bases. The CDR3 nucleotides read TGTGCCAGCAGTTTAGCGTTTTCTCTTGGGACACCGAACACCGGGGAGCTGTTTTTT. It specifies CASSLAFSLGTPNTGELFF.

In its sample, this clonotype was seen a few times. V usage is TRBV10-3 and J usage is TRBJ2-3; 8 bases match TRBD2. CDR1 ENHRY and CDR2 SYGVKD come from the germline V gene. The CDR3 has 15 residues. Trimming at V came to 3 bases and at J to 0 bases, leaving 2 bases not matched to a gene. The CDR3 region is CAISELAASTDTQYF. The CDR3 region has the DNA TGTGCCATCAGTGAACTAGCGGCTAGCACAGATACGCAGTATTTT.

The sample holds many counts of this clonotype. In nucleotides, the CDR3 is TGTGCCAGCAGCTCAGGGACAGGGAACAATGAGCAGTTCTTC. Translating it yields CASSSGTGNNEQFF. The chain couples TRBV11-2 to TRBJ2-1; 9 bases match TRBD1. The CDR3 has 14 residues. Per the germline V gene, CDR1 is SGHAT and CDR2 is FQNNGV. V gave up 4 bases and J gave up 5 bases; unmatched junction bases: 3.

V and J are TRBV18 and TRBJ2-3; D unresolved. CDR1 and CDR2 from the germline V gene are KGHSH and LQKENI. With 6 bases removed from V and 7 bases from J, the gap between germline ends came to 17 bases. The CDR3 length is 14 residues. The CDR3 region has the DNA TGTGCCAGCTCTCCCAACCAGGACCCAAATACGCAGTATTTT. Its translation: CASSPNQDPNTQYF.

Ten or more counts support this clonotype. CDR3 DNA sequence: TGTGCCAGCAGTTACTCGGACAGGGTGTACGATACCCAGTACTTC. Encoded protein: CASSYSDRVYDTQYF. This chain uses TRBV2 with TRBJ2-5, with 8 bases lining up with TRBD1. Germline V gene data show CDR1 as SNHLY and CDR2 as FYNNEI. The junction had 13 bases not matched to a gene; V was cut back by 5 bases and J by 8 bases. The CDR3 consists of 15 residues.

This clonotype was observed a handful of times. The chain carries TRBV4-1 and TRBJ1-1; no reliable D call. The CDR3 spans 17 residues. The V end lost 1 base, the J end lost 0 bases, and 15 bases lay between the germline ends. Germline V gene sequence: CDR1 MGHRA, CDR2 YSYEKL. The CDR3 reads CASSQGYIGFLNTEAFF. The CDR3 region has the DNA TGCGCCAGCAGCCAAGGATATATCGGGTTTTTGAACACTGAAGCTTTCTTT.

The chain employs TRBV19 and TRBJ1-1; D gene uncertain. The CDR3 consists of 11 residues. V shed 3 bases and J shed 8 bases, with 7 bases lying between them. The germline V gene encodes CDR1 LNHDA and CDR2 SQIVND (reference sequence). For the CDR3, the DNA is TGTGCCAGTAGTATGGGGTTAGAAGCTTTCTTT. Residues: CASSMGLEAFF.